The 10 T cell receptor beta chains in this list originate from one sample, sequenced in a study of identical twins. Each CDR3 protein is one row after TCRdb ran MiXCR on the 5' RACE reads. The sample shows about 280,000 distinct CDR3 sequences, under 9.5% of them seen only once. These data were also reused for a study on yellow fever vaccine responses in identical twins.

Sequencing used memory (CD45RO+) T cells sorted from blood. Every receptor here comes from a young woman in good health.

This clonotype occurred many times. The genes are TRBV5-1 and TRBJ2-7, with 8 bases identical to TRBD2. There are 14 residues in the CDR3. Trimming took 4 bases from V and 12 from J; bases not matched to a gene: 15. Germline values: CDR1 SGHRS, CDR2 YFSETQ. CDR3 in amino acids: CASSPGGGSAFLYF. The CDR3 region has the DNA TGCGCCAGCAGCCCCGGGGGGGGGTCAGCGTTTCTGTACTTC.

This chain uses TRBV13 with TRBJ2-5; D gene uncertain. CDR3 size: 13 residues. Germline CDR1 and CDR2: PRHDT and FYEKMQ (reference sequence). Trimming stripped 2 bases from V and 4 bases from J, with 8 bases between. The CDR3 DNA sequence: TGTGCCAGCAGCTTACGGTCCGGAGAGACCCAGTACTTC. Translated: CASSLRSGETQYF.

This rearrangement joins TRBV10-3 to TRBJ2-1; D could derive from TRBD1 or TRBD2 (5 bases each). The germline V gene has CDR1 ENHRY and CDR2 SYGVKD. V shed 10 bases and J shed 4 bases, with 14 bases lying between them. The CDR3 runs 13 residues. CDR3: CATNGGIYNEQFF. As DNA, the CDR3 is TGTGCCACCAATGGGGGTATATACAATGAGCAGTTCTTC.

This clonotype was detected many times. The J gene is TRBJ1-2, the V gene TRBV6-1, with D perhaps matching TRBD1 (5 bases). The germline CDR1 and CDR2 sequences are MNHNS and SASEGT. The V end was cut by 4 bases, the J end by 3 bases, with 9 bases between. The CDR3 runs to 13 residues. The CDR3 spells CASSVGGDYGYTF. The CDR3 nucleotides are TGTGCCAGCAGTGTGGGGGGTGACTATGGCTACACCTTC.

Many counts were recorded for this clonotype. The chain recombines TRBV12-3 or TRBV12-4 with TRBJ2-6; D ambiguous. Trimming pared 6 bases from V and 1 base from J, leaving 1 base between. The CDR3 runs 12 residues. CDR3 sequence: CASRSGANVLTF. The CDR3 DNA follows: TGTGCCAGCAGATCTGGGGCCAACGTCCTGACTTTC.

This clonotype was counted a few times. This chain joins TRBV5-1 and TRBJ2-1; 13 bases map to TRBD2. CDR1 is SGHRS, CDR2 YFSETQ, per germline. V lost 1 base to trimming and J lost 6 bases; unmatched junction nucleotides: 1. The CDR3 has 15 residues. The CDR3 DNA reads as TGCGCCAGCAGCTTGACTAGCGGGGGGGTCAATGAGCAGTTCTTC. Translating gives CASSLTSGGVNEQFF.

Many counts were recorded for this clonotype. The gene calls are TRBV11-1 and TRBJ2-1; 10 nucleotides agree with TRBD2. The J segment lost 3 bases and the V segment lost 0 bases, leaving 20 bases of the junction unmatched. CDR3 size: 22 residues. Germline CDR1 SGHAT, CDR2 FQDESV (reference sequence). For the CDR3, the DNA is TGTGCCAGCAGCTTAGCGGGAGCAGGTGGGCTAGCGGGGGAGAGACTCTACAATGAGCAGTTCTTC. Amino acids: CASSLAGAGGLAGERLYNEQFF.

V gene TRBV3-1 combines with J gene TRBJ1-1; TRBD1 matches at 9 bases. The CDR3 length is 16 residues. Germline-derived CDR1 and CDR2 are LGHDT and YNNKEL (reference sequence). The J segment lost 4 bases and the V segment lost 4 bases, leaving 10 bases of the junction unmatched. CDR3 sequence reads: CASSRGTGTLVTEAFF. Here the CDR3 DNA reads TGTGCCAGCAGCCGCGGGACAGGGACTCTAGTCACTGAAGCTTTCTTT. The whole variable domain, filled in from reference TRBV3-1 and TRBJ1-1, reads DTAVSQTPKYLVTQMGNDKSIKCEQNLGHDTMYWYKQDSKKFLKIMFSYNNKELIINETVPNRFSPKSPDKAHLNLHINSLELGDSAVYFCASSRGTGTLVTEAFFGQGTRLTVV.

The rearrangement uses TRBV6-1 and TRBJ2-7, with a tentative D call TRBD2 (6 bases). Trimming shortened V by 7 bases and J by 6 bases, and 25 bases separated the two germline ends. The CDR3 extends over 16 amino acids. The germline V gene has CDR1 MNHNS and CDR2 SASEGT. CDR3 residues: CASTPQRGSGVGEQYF. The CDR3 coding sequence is TGTGCCAGCACCCCCCAACGTGGTTCGGGGGTCGGCGAGCAGTACTTC.

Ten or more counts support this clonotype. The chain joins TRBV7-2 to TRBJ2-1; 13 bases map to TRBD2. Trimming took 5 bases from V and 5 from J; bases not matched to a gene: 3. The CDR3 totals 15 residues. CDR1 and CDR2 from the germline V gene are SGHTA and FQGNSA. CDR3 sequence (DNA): TGTGCCAGCAGCCGGGGACTAGCGGGGAACAATGAGCAGTTCTTC. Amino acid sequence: CASSRGLAGNNEQFF.